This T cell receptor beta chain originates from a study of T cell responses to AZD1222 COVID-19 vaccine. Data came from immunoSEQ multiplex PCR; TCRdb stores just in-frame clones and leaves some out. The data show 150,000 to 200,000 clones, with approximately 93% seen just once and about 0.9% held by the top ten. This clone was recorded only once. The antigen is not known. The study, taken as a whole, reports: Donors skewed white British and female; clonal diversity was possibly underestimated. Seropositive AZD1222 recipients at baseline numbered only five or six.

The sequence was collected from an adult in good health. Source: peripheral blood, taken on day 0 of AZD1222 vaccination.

CDR3 coding DNA: TGTGCCAGCTCAAGAACCGGAAACACCATATATTTT. Encoded protein: CASSRTGNTIYF. V usage is TRBV2 and J usage is TRBJ1-3; the D is unclear. This CDR3 region has 12 residues. The germline gives CDR1 SNHLY, CDR2 FYNNEI. Trimming removed 8 bases at V and 4 bases at J, with 9 bases between.